The present T cell receptor beta chain was sequenced within a study of beta chain features in type 1 diabetes. Study results and caveats: Shorter TCRB CDR3s, moderately but significantly so, were found in Type 1 diabetes patients in all four CD4+ subsets. Naive, central memory and regulatory TCRB repertoires appeared more similar among patients than healthy donors. There was no resolution here of whether HLA type influences TCRB rearrangement.

TCRB transcripts that were expressed got sequenced, as all of the isolated RNA had been reverse transcribed. This table comes from immunoSEQ multiplex PCR, and its TCRdb copy is limited to in-frame clones, with some not included. The data contain roughly 250,000 clones, 9.6% of them singletons. V shed 3 bases, J shed 4 bases, and the junction held 10 bases outside the gene matches. Per germline, CDR1 LNHDA and CDR2 SQIVND (reference sequence). The length of the CDR3 is 17 residues. Note on this clone: What it recognizes is unknown.

Source material: naive CD4+ T cells from blood. The receptor comes from a woman aged 18-29 years in good health. This chain uses TRBV19 with TRBJ2-1; TRBD1 matches 9 bases. DNA for the CDR3: TGTGCCAGTAGTATTCTACCGGGACAGGGAGGGTACAATGAGCAGTTCTTC. Protein: CASSILPGQGGYNEQFF.